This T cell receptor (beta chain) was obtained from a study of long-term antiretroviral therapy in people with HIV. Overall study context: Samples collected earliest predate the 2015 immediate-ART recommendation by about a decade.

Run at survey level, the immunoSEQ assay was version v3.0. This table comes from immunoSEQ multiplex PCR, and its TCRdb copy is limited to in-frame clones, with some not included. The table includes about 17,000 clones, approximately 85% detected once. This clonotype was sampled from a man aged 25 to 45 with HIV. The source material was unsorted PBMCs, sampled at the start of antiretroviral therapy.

CDR3 region: CASGGTNNNEQFF. The CDR3, as DNA: TGTGCCAGCGGCGGGACGAACAACAATGAGCAGTTCTTC. The chain couples TRBV9 to TRBJ2-1; tentatively, D is TRBD2 (6 bases). The CDR3 loop spans 13 amino acids. The germline gives CDR1 SGDLS, CDR2 YYNGEE. V was shortened by 7 bases and J by 5 bases, with 13 bases between the two germline ends.